The T cell receptor beta chain under discussion was sequenced for a study of cytomegalovirus exposure and HLA in healthy donors. General study findings and limits: Available immune exposure information was restricted to CMV serostatus only. Being productive about 87% or about 30% of the time was typical of most TCR beta V segments in an earlier analysis.

About this clone itself: Antigen unknown.

The PCR ran on 60 Vbeta and 13 Jbeta primers. Profiling relied on immunoSEQ multiplex PCR, and the TCRdb table lists in-frame clones only, not all of them. Here the sample spans about 170,000 clones, 70% to 85% being singletons. The CDR3 has 17 residues. V was pared by 2 bases and J by 6 bases, with 15 bases of the junction left unmatched. CDR1 LNHDA and CDR2 SQIVND come from the germline V gene (reference sequence). The chain employs TRBV19 and TRBJ1-2; 7 bases fit TRBD1. Sequenced input: PBMCs. This TCR was recovered from a young woman in good health and CMV-seropositive. This chain's CDR3 is CASSISGQDRNIHGYTF. In DNA, the CDR3 is TGTGCCAGTAGTATAAGCGGTCAGGACAGGAATATACATGGCTACACCTTC.